This T cell receptor (beta chain) derives from a study of metastatic and nonmetastatic thyroid tumors. Study background: Repertoires from blood and tumor or nodule tissue of malignant and benign thyroid patients were compared. General observations from the study: TCR beta diversity was reportedly significantly higher in malignant thyroid tumors than benign nodules, in blood and tumor.

Original data processing: Clinicopathological groups differed in CDR3, with these differences serving to build a distant-metastasis classifier for papillary thyroid cancer. TCRdb re-called clones via MiXCR from the PCR reads. What appears here as the V and J calls and clone size reflects TCRdb's work, not the paper's. The repertoire holds 10,000 to 15,000 clones, with under 30% as singletons. This clone was counted at least ten times. Its cognate antigen is unknown. There were no patients who had received any treatment before thyroid surgery. V gave up 1 base and J gave up 6 bases; unmatched junction bases: 12. Germline CDR1 is LNHDA and CDR2 is SQIVND (reference sequence). There are 18 residues in the CDR3.

The sample taken for sequencing was tumor tissue. The rearrangement links TRBV19 to TRBJ2-2, with TRBD1 matching over 9 bases. This sequence originates from a female donor with papillary thyroid cancer or a benign thyroid nodule (not recorded which). Some clones in this sample may be carry-over from other donors' samples. CDR3 amino acids: CASSIVPLGQGWAGELFF. The CDR3 DNA reads as TGTGCCAGTAGTATAGTGCCCCTGGGACAGGGTTGGGCCGGGGAGCTGTTTTTT.